The T cell receptor (beta chain) under discussion was sequenced for a study of regulatory T cells in long-lasting Graves disease. The table lists this clonotype with many counts. The germline V gene encodes CDR1 DFQATT and CDR2 SNEGSKA (reference sequence). This CDR3 has 15 amino acids. V was shortened by 0 bases and J by 3 bases, with 14 bases between the two germline ends. Assembly of TCR beta libraries relied on iRepertoire HTBI primers together with Arm-PCR of CDR3 regions. Per the authors' pipeline: Segment identification across samples yielded 60 to 80 TRBV and some 13 TRBJ segments. TCRdb fed the multiplex PCR reads into MiXCR, producing one record per CDR3 protein. The V and J calls and clone size come from TCRdb's table, not from the authors' own analysis. Found here are about 530,000 distinct CDR3 sequences, roughly 15% of them singletons; the top ten hold around 25%. Indicated time point: newly diagnosed GD, antithyroid drugs for less than 3 months. After RNA was extracted from PBMCs, the TCR library was made from it. The patients were drawn from one endocrinology department in Xi'an, China.

The same data also contributed to another study, on T cells in Graves' hyperthyroidism and ophthalmopathy.

The TCR was taken from a middle-aged woman with Graves disease. The genes are TRBV20-1 and TRBJ1-2, with D possibly being TRBD1 (6 bases). The specimen was peripheral blood mononuclear cells (PBMCs), collected at new diagnosis, from a patient treated with antithyroid drugs. The CDR3 DNA reads TGCAGTGCTAGAGATCGGGTGGACAGATACTATGGCTACACCTTC. Its protein is CSARDRVDRYYGYTF.